In this sample, the clone carrying this T cell receptor (beta chain) turned up a few times. Antigen unknown. This entry belongs to a study of blood T cells in healthy people across ages. CDR3 size: 14 residues. The germline V and J ends were trimmed by 0 bases and 4 bases, with 7 bases remaining between them. In germline, CDR1 is MNHNS, CDR2 SASEGT. General study points: With age, beta diversity per million T cells declined roughly linearly, significantly by about 37. Comparison with aged donors showed that long-lived donors had more naive CD4+ cells and higher diversity.

Sample-barcoded 5' priming and a J-beta primer mix drove a second PCR of roughly 6 to 12 cycles. From the 5' RACE reads, TCRdb called clonotypes with MiXCR, one entry per CDR3 protein. The sample has over 700,000 distinct CDR3 sequences, around 25% seen once; the top ten hold roughly a tenth. The sample was also reused in another study, on T cells of mothers and their children. That paper states: It was observed that no persistent microchimeric T cell clones could be detected.

Sequenced: blood. The receptor's source is a boy between 10 and 17 years old in good health. The rearrangement uses TRBV6-1 and TRBJ1-5; D not certain. This CDR3 reads CASSEALLNQPQHF. The CDR3 DNA reads as TGTGCCAGCAGTGAAGCGCTTCTTAATCAGCCCCAGCATTTT.